This T cell receptor (beta chain) is drawn from a study of human T cells and chemical hapten exposure. In this sample, this clonotype turned up a few times. Its matching antigen is unknown. The study's library attached unique molecular identifiers to single cDNA molecules. TCRdb ran MiXCR on the RACE reads and lists one entry per CDR3 protein. Of around 130,000 distinct CDR3 sequences listed, approximately 10% are singletons. General observations from the study: Those TCRs sitting above 1 in 1000 frequency stayed the same with DPC sensitization.

Regarding time point: patch test 2, 6 weeks after DPC sensitization. As for treatment: therapeutic diphenylcyclopropenone sensitization with weekly scalp DPC. The clonotype was recovered from a woman in her forties or fifties with alopecia areata. Some clones in this sample may be carry-over from other donors' samples. The material sequenced was whole blood, taken in connection with sensitization to the hapten diphenylcyclopropenone (DPC).

The CDR3 nucleotides are TGTGCCTGGAGTGAACGGCAGGGGGTAAAGGGCTACACCTTC. Amino acid sequence: CAWSERQGVKGYTF. The chain carries TRBV30 and TRBJ1-2; 7 bases agree with TRBD1. The germline V gene encodes CDR1 GTSNPN and CDR2 SVGIG (reference sequence). The CDR3 runs to 14 residues. The junction had 10 bases not matched to a gene; V was cut back by 1 base and J by 8 bases.